The 24 T cell receptor beta chains below all came from one sample that was sequenced in a study of blood T cell repertoires in COVID-19. TCRdb's table, derived via immunoSEQ multiplex PCR, lists solely in-frame clones and lacks some. The repertoire holds roughly 68,000 clones, with roughly 80% as singletons. Sequencing used peripheral blood. These receptors were collected from a man at least 80 years old with active COVID-19.

The sample holds a few counts of this clone. The chain has TRBV19 and TRBJ2-7; 7 bases line up with TRBD1. The CDR3 has 12 residues. From germline, CDR1 is LNHDA and CDR2 SQIVND (reference sequence). J lost 2 bases, V lost 9 bases, and 4 bases had no gene match. The CDR3 loop reads CASEGQTYEQYF. The CDR3 coding sequence is TGTGCCAGCGAGGGACAGACCTACGAGCAGTACTTC.

This clone was detected once. V and J are TRBV24-1 and TRBJ2-2; 7 bases fit TRBD1. The trim removed 3 bases at V and 3 bases at J, leaving 6 bases unmatched. Germline V gene data show CDR1 as KGHDR and CDR2 as SFDVKD. CDR3 length: 16 amino acids. CDR3 sequence (DNA): TGTGCCACCAGTGATACAGGGGTTGCACACACCGGGGAGCTGTTTTTT. Its protein is CATSDTGVAHTGELFF.

The genes are TRBV14 and TRBJ1-1, with D hard to call. Germline CDR1 is SGHDN and CDR2 is FVKESK. The CDR3 loop spans 14 amino acids. Trimming pared 6 bases from V and 2 bases from J, leaving 13 bases between. The CDR3 nucleotides read TGTGCCAGCAGGCCTATTAATTCCAACACTGAAGCTTTCTTT. Translating it yields CASRPINSNTEAFF.

The chain uses TRBV29-1 and TRBJ2-2; 10 positions match TRBD1. Trimming cost V 3 bases and J 6 bases; bases outside gene matches: 4. CDR1 and CDR2 from the germline V gene are SQVTM and ANQGSEA. The CDR3 totals 14 residues. CDR3 in DNA: TGCAGCGTTGAGAGACAGGGGGCGGCCGGGGAGCTGTTTTTT. It encodes CSVERQGAAGELFF.

A remark on this clone: A read error may produce the germline difference seen at one junction end. This chain connects TRBV7-2 to TRBJ2-7; D not certain. Germline V gene data show CDR1 as SGHTA and CDR2 as FQGNSA. The CDR3 contains 12 residues. CDR3 in amino acids: CASSTTGATPSF. In nucleotides, the CDR3 is TGTGCCAGCAGCACCACCGGTGCCACTCCGAGTTTC. Full variable domain (outside the CDR3, taken from reference TRBV7-2 and TRBJ2-7): GAGVSQSPSNKVTEKGKDVELRCDPISGHTALYWYRQSLGQGLEFLIYFQGNSAPDKSGLPSDRFSAERTGGSVSTLTIQRTQQEDSAVYLCASSTTGATPSFGPGTRLTVT.

The gene calls are TRBV19 and TRBJ2-3; tentative D call: TRBD2 (6 bases). The CDR3 is 15 amino acids. V lost 5 bases to trimming and J lost 7 bases, with 19 bases between them. Germline assignment: CDR1 LNHDA and CDR2 SQIVND (reference sequence). The CDR3 DNA sequence: TGTGCCAGTAGTTGGGGGGTTCGGGGGATGAATACGCAGTATTTT. It translates to CASSWGVRGMNTQYF.

This chain uses TRBV18 with TRBJ1-1; possibly TRBD1 for D (5 bases). Germline V gene sequence: CDR1 KGHSH, CDR2 LQKENI. This CDR3 contains 13 residues. Trimming took off 4 bases at V and 4 bases at J, with 10 bases between the two ends. The CDR3 DNA follows: TGTGCCAGCTCACTTCAGGGTGGCACTGAAGCTTTCTTT. It codes for CASSLQGGTEAFF.

J is TRBJ2-1 and V is TRBV7-9; possible D gene TRBD2, 5 bases. This CDR3 spans 12 amino acids. Germline CDR1 is SEHNR and CDR2 is FQNEAQ (reference sequence). V was cut by 5 bases and J by 7 bases, with 9 bases left in between. CDR3 in amino acids: CASSRLMNEQFF. Written as DNA, the CDR3 is TGTGCCAGCAGCAGACTAATGAATGAGCAGTTCTTC.

At least ten counts were recorded for this clone. The chain is built from TRBV30 and TRBJ1-5; the D is unclear. The CDR3 extends over 14 amino acids. V was shortened by 3 bases and J by 7 bases, with 16 bases between the two germline ends. CDR1 is GTSNPN and CDR2 is SVGIG in the germline V gene (reference sequence). In nucleotides, the CDR3 is TGTGCCTGGAGCCGGCCCTCACGAGGACAGCCCCAGCATTTT. This translates into CAWSRPSRGQPQHF.

This chain uses TRBV5-1 with TRBJ1-1; 7 nucleotides agree with TRBD1. The CDR3 runs to 15 residues. Germline V gives CDR1 SGHRS, CDR2 YFSETQ. J was trimmed by 1 base and V by 3 bases; bases with no gene match: 6. The chain's CDR3 is CASSWETGRNTEAFF. The CDR3 bases are TGCGCCAGCAGCTGGGAGACAGGGAGGAACACTGAAGCTTTCTTT.

This clone was picked up a small number of times. The V call is TRBV11-1, the J call TRBJ2-3, with D unresolved. CDR1 is SGHAT and CDR2 is FQDESV in the germline V gene (reference sequence). V was clipped by 2 bases and J by 0 bases, with 9 bases between them. The CDR3 spans 15 residues. CDR3 region: CASSLRYRSTDTQYF. The CDR3 DNA sequence: TGTGCCAGCAGCTTACGGTATAGAAGCACAGATACGCAGTATTTT. The variable domain in full, completed from reference TRBV11-1 and TRBJ2-3, reads EAEVAQSPRYKITEKSQAVAFWCDPISGHATLYWYRQILGQGPELLVQFQDESVVDDSQLPKDRFSAERLKGVDSTLKIQPAELGDSAMYLCASSLRYRSTDTQYFGPGTRLTVL.

This chain links TRBV9 with TRBJ2-1; D is perhaps TRBD1 (6 bases). Germline CDR1 is SGDLS and CDR2 is YYNGEE. Trimming removed 6 bases from V and 4 bases from J, with 14 bases in between. The CDR3 is 14 residues long. CDR3 residues: CASNPDGQYNEQFF. DNA for the CDR3: TGTGCCAGCAACCCAGACGGACAGTACAATGAGCAGTTCTTC.

This chain connects TRBV14 to TRBJ1-1; no clear D gene. The ends were cut back, 1 base at V and 1 base at J, with 4 bases in the middle. The CDR3 runs 13 residues. Germline V gene lookup returns CDR1 SGHDN and CDR2 FVKESK. DNA of the CDR3: TGTGCCAGCAGCCAAGGGCAGAACACTGAAGCTTTCTTT. It translates to CASSQGQNTEAFF.

The V gene is TRBV15, the J gene TRBJ1-2; tentatively, D is TRBD1 (5 bases). The CDR3 consists of 15 residues. V was trimmed by 3 bases and J by 0 bases, leaving 11 bases between them. CDR1 is LNHNV and CDR2 is YYDKDF in the germline V gene (reference sequence). In DNA form, the CDR3 reads TGTGCCACCAGCAGGGGGAGGGGCTCTAACTATGGCTACACCTTC. Protein product: CATSRGRGSNYGYTF.

This clone was observed once. The chain recombines TRBV6-6 with TRBJ2-4, with D possibly being TRBD2 (6 bases). Trimming pared 10 bases from V and 4 bases from J, leaving 17 bases between. Per germline, CDR1 MNHNY and CDR2 SVGAGI (reference sequence). This CDR3 is built from 14 residues. The CDR3 DNA reads TGTGCCACCCGGTCGGAGGGCTTAAAAAACATTCAGTACTTC. Amino acids: CATRSEGLKNIQYF.

V and J are TRBV5-3 and TRBJ1-2, with D possibly matching TRBD1 (6 bases). TRBV5-3 qualifies as an ORF whose function is uncertain. V was pared by 4 bases and J by 1 base, with 14 bases between. The CDR3 consists of 15 residues. This CDR3 is CARSQTGTINYGYTF. CDR3 in DNA: TGTGCCAGAAGCCAAACAGGGACTATTAACTATGGCTACACCTTC.

V is TRBV2 and J is TRBJ2-5, with a weak D call TRBD1 (6 bases). Germline CDR1 reads SNHLY; CDR2 reads FYNNEI. The CDR3 has 14 amino acids. Trimming removed 6 bases from V and 2 bases from J, with 13 bases in between. The CDR3, as DNA: TGTGCCAGCAGCCTATTCCAGGGGCAAGAGACCCAGTACTTC. It translates to CASSLFQGQETQYF.

This clone showed up just once. V is TRBV4-2 and J is TRBJ2-7; 11 nucleotides match TRBD2. The trim removed 1 base at V and 2 bases at J, leaving 4 bases unmatched. Germline CDR1 is LGHNA and CDR2 is YNFKEQ. CDR3 size: 16 residues. The CDR3 region is CASSQGLAGTTYEQYF. The CDR3 DNA reads as TGTGCCAGCAGCCAAGGACTAGCGGGAACTACCTACGAGCAGTACTTC.

The rearrangement uses TRBV4-1 and TRBJ2-7, with 9 bases identical to TRBD2. V shed 8 bases, J shed 3 bases, and the junction held 11 bases outside the gene matches. Per germline, CDR1 MGHRA and CDR2 YSYEKL. This CDR3 has 15 residues. The DNA of the CDR3 is TGCGCCAGCCGTGAGGGCACTAGCGGGTTCTACGAGCAGTACTTC. It encodes CASREGTSGFYEQYF.

The J gene is TRBJ2-5, the V gene TRBV20-1; the match to TRBD2 covers 7 bases. V shed 3 bases, J shed 5 bases, and the junction held 12 bases outside the gene matches. The germline V gene encodes CDR1 DFQATT and CDR2 SNEGSKA (reference sequence). The CDR3 consists of 15 residues. The CDR3: CSASAGGLYSETQYF. The CDR3 DNA reads as TGCAGTGCTAGTGCCGGGGGACTATATTCGGAGACCCAGTACTTC.

V and J are TRBV19 and TRBJ1-6; D might be TRBD1 (5 bases). Germline CDR1 LNHDA, CDR2 SQIVND (reference sequence). Trimming removed 7 bases from V and 6 bases from J, with 22 bases in between. The CDR3 length is 17 residues. Written as DNA, the CDR3 is TGTGCCAGTACTTGGGGGGGACGGCTCGGAGGTAATTCACCCCTCCACTTT. It specifies CASTWGGRLGGNSPLHF.

This chain connects TRBV19 to TRBJ1-1; 10 bases map to TRBD1. CDR1 and CDR2 from the germline V gene are LNHDA and SQIVND (reference sequence). The CDR3 is 17 amino acids. The J segment lost 1 base and the V segment lost 9 bases, leaving 14 bases of the junction unmatched. In nucleotides, the CDR3 is TGTGCCAGCCGTGACAGGGGGCGCAGGGGGGCGAACACTGAAGCTTTCTTT. This translates into CASRDRGRRGANTEAFF.

The table lists this clone with a count of one. The gene calls are TRBV18 and TRBJ1-5; weak D call: TRBD1 (6 bases). From germline, CDR1 is KGHSH and CDR2 LQKENI. Trimming took off 5 bases at V and 4 bases at J, with 18 bases between the two ends. The CDR3 has 16 amino acids. The CDR3 DNA follows: TGTGCCAGCTCAGCACAGGGCTCGAAGGGGAATCAGCCCCAGCATTTT. Protein sequence: CASSAQGSKGNQPQHF.

V usage is TRBV6-5 and J usage is TRBJ1-1; TRBD1 matches 9 bases. J gave up 4 bases and V 7 bases, and 1 base lay outside the gene matches. The CDR3 covers 12 residues. In germline, CDR1 is MNHEY, CDR2 SVGAGI. The CDR3 nucleotides read TGTGCCAGCAAGACAGGGGGCACTGAAGCTTTCTTT. Translation gives CASKTGGTEAFF.